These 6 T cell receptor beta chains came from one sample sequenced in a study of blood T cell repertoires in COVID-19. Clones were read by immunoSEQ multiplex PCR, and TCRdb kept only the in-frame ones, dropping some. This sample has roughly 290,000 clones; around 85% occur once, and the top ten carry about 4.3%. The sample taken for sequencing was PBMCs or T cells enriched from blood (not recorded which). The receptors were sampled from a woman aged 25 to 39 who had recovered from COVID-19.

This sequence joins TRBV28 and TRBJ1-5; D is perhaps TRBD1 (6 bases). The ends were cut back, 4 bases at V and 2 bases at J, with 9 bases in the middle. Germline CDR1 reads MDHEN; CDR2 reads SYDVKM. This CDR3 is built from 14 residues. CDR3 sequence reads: CASSWGTRNQPQHF. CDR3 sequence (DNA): TGTGCCAGCAGTTGGGGGACACGCAATCAGCCCCAGCATTTT. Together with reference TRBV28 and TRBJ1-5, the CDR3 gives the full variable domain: DVKVTQSSRYLVKRTGEKVFLECVQDMDHENMFWYRQDPGLGLRLIYFSYDVKMKEKGDIPEGYSVSREKKERFSLILESASTNQTSMYLCASSWGTRNQPQHFGDGTRLSIL.

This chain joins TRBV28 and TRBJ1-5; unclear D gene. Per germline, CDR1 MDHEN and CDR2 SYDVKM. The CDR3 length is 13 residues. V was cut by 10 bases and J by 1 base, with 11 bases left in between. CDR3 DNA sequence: TGTGCCACCCTAGGCGGGAGCAATCAGCCCCAGCATTTT. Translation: CATLGGSNQPQHF.

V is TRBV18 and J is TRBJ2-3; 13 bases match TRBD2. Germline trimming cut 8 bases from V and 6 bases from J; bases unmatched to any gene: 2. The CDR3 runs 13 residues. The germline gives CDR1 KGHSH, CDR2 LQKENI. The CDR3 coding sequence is TGTGCCAGCCAACTAGCGGGAGGGGATACGCAGTATTTT. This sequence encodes CASQLAGGDTQYF. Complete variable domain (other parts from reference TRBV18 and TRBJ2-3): NAGVMQNPRHLVRRRGQEARLRCSPMKGHSHVYWYRQLPEEGLKFMVYLQKENIIDESGMPKERFSAEFPKEGPSILRIQQVVRGDSAAYFCASQLAGGDTQYFGPGTRLTVL.

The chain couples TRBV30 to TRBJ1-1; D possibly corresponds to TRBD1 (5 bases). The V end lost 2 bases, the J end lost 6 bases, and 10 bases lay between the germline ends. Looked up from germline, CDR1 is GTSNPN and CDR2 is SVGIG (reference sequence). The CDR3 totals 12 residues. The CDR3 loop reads CAWSPTGAEAFF. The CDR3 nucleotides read TGTGCCTGGAGTCCTACAGGCGCTGAAGCTTTCTTT.

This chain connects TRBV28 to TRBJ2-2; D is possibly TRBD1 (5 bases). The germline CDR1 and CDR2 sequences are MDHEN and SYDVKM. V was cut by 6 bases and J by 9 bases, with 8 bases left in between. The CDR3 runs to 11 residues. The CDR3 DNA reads TGTGCCAGCAGGACAGCCCGGGAGCTGTTTTTT. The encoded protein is CASRTARELFF.

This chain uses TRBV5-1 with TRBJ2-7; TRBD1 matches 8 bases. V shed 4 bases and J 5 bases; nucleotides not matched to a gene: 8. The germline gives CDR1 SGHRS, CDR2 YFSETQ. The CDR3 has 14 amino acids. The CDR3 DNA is TGCGCCAGCAGCGCGGTGACAGGGGTCCACGAGCAGTACTTC. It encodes CASSAVTGVHEQYF. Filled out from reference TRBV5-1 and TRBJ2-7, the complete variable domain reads KAGVTQTPRYLIKTRGQQVTLSCSPISGHRSVSWYQQTPGQGLQFLFEYFSETQRNKGNFPGRFSGRQFSNSRSEMNVSTLELGDSALYLCASSAVTGVHEQYFGPGTRLTVT.